This T cell receptor beta chain was sequenced in a study of cytomegalovirus exposure and HLA in healthy donors. Study-wide points: The authors later found TCR association rates varying by HLA locus, with DRB1 most and HLA-C fewest. Per a prior analysis, the majority of TCR beta V segments were productive roughly 90% or roughly 30% of the time.

As for this clone: Its specificity is not known.

Looked up from germline, CDR1 is MNHEY and CDR2 is SVGAGI. The CDR3 extends over 14 amino acids. Trimming removed 6 bases at V and 2 bases at J, with 13 bases between. Unrecorded for this donor was the CMV serostatus. It was with 60 Vbeta and 13 Jbeta primers that the PCR ran. Repertoires were generated with immunoSEQ multiplex PCR, while TCRdb's copy carries only in-frame clones and drops some. The profile shows about 180,000 clones, approximately 72% of them singletons. This rearrangement joins TRBV6-5 to TRBJ1-1, with a tentative D call TRBD1 (5 bases). The clonotype comes from a human donor in good health. The sample comprised PBMCs. The CDR3 region has the DNA TGTGCCAGCAGCCGCGGGACGGACAACACTGAAGCTTTCTTT. Its protein product is CASSRGTDNTEAFF.